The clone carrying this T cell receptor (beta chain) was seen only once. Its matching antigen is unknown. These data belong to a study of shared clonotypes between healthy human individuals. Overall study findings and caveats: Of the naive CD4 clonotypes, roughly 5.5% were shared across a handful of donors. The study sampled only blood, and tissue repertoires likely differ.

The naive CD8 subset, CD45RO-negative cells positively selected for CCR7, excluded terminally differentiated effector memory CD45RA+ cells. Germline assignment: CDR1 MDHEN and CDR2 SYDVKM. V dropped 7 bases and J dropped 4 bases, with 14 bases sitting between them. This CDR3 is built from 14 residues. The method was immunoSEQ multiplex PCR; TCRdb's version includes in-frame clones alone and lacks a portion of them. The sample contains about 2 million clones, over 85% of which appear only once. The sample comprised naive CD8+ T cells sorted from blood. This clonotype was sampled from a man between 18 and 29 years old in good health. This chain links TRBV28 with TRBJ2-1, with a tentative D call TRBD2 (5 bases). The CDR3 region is CASNPIASYNEQFF. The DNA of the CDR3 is TGTGCCAGCAATCCCATAGCGTCTTACAATGAGCAGTTCTTC.